The 5 T cell receptor beta chains below all came from one sample that was sequenced in a study of T cell responses to AZD1222 COVID-19 vaccine. Produced via immunoSEQ multiplex PCR; TCRdb's table is partial and in-frame only. In the table there are about 140,000 clones, approximately 90% of which are singletons. Specimen: peripheral blood, collected on day 0 of AZD1222 vaccination. These receptors originate from an adult in good health.

This chain joins TRBV9 and TRBJ1-3, with D tentatively TRBD1 (6 bases). The V end lost 2 bases, the J end lost 0 bases, and 18 bases lay between the germline ends. Germline CDR1 is SGDLS and CDR2 is YYNGEE. The length of the CDR3 is 18 residues. The CDR3 DNA reads TGTGCCAGCAGCGTGGCGGGAGGACAGACAAGCTCTGGAAACACCATATATTTT. Translating it yields CASSVAGGQTSSGNTIYF.

The genes are TRBV24-1 and TRBJ2-2; no clear D. CDR1 is KGHDR, CDR2 SFDVKD, per germline. V lost 0 bases and J 2 bases, leaving 12 bases between the germline ends. CDR3 length: 17 residues. The CDR3 sequence: CATSDLPRTANTGELFF. In nucleotides, the CDR3 is TGTGCCACCAGTGATTTGCCGAGAACAGCAAACACCGGGGAGCTGTTTTTT.

The V and J genes are TRBV29-1 and TRBJ1-2; D remains unclear. Trimming took 5 bases from V and 7 from J, leaving 14 bases between them. There are 12 residues in the CDR3. The germline V gene encodes CDR1 SQVTM and CDR2 ANQGSEA. In DNA, the CDR3 is TGCAGCGTTTGGGTGGGCCTGGGTGGCTACACCTTC. Its translation is CSVWVGLGGYTF.

The chain uses TRBV9 and TRBJ2-2, with TRBD2 as a possible D gene (6 bases). Germline assignment: CDR1 SGDLS and CDR2 YYNGEE. V shed 0 bases and J shed 4 bases, with 13 bases lying between them. This CDR3 comprises 16 residues. This chain's CDR3 is CASSVEASAGTGELFF. CDR3 nucleotides: TGTGCCAGCAGCGTAGAGGCTAGCGCGGGCACCGGGGAGCTGTTTTTT.

This rearrangement joins TRBV14 to TRBJ2-7; the match to TRBD1 covers 9 bases. V lost 0 bases, J lost 6 bases, and 6 bases stayed unmatched. The CDR3 runs to 15 residues. Per germline, CDR1 SGHDN and CDR2 FVKESK. CDR3 amino acids: CASSQEGGQGREQYF. In DNA, the CDR3 is TGTGCCAGCAGCCAAGAGGGGGGACAGGGTCGCGAGCAGTACTTC.